These T cell receptor beta chains were read from a single sample in a study of early T cells in non-severe SARS-CoV-2 infection. TCRdb reanalysed the 5' RACE reads using MiXCR and keeps one entry per CDR3 protein. Seen here are about 64,000 distinct CDR3 sequences, roughly 5% observed once, and the top ten hold around 5.2%. The sequenced sample was whole blood. These receptors originate from an adult who was a healthcare worker with PCR-confirmed SARS-CoV-2 infection or an uninfected control (not recorded which). The CDR3 runs from the conserved cysteine through the conserved F or W. D genes are given only for firm matches. Some rows mark clone size as missing; the rest say once, few, many or name a class of expanded clone.

d_call: TRBD1; clone_size: few; j_call: TRBJ1-2; v_call: TRBV5-1; cdr3_nt: TGCGCCAGCAGACAGGGGGAACGTGATGGCTACACCTTC; cdr3_aa: CASRQGERDGYTF
d_call: .; clone_size: many; j_call: TRBJ2-5; v_call: TRBV7-8; cdr3_nt: TGTGCCAGCAGCTTATTGACGGTGGCTAAAGAGACCCAGTACTTC; cdr3_aa: CASSLLTVAKETQYF
d_call: .; clone_size: many; j_call: TRBJ2-3; v_call: TRBV12-3/TRBV12-4; cdr3_nt: TGTGCCAGCAGTTTAGCGCGGCACAGCACAGATACGCAGTATTTT; cdr3_aa: CASSLARHSTDTQYF
d_call: .; clone_size: many; j_call: TRBJ2-3; v_call: TRBV7-9; cdr3_nt: TGTGCCAGCAGCTTACATGTAGTCTATTTT; cdr3_aa: CASSLHVVYF
d_call: .; clone_size: many; j_call: TRBJ2-3; v_call: TRBV20-1; cdr3_nt: TGCAGTGCTAGAGAACCCAGCGGTACAGATACGCAGTATTTT; cdr3_aa: CSAREPSGTDTQYF
d_call: .; clone_size: many; j_call: TRBJ2-7; v_call: TRBV20-1; cdr3_nt: TGCAGTGCTCGGCAGAGACTCGGCTACGAGCAGTACTTC; cdr3_aa: CSARQRLGYEQYF
d_call: .; clone_size: .; j_call: TRBJ2-5; v_call: TRBV29-1; cdr3_nt: TGCAGCGTCGTATGGGGGCAGGGTAGTCAAGAGACCCAGTACTTC; cdr3_aa: CSVVWGQGSQETQYF
d_call: .; clone_size: few; j_call: TRBJ2-3; v_call: TRBV5-1; cdr3_nt: TGCGCCAGCAGCTTGGAGGCGATTGCTAGCACAGATACGCAGTATTTT; cdr3_aa: CASSLEAIASTDTQYF
d_call: TRBD2; clone_size: .; j_call: TRBJ2-1; v_call: TRBV7-2; cdr3_nt: TGTGCCAGCAGCTCAGGACTAGGTCGGAATGAGCAGTTCTTC; cdr3_aa: CASSSGLGRNEQFF
d_call: .; clone_size: many; j_call: TRBJ1-1; v_call: TRBV19; cdr3_nt: TGTGCCAGTAGTATGTTTGAGGCGGGCACTGAAGCTTTCTTT; cdr3_aa: CASSMFEAGTEAFF
d_call: .; clone_size: many; j_call: TRBJ2-1; v_call: TRBV15; cdr3_nt: TGTGCCACCAGCTTCAGGGCCCTTCAAGGTGGCAATGAGCAGTTCTTC; cdr3_aa: CATSFRALQGGNEQFF
d_call: .; clone_size: few; j_call: TRBJ2-7; v_call: TRBV4-2; cdr3_nt: TGTGCCAGCAGCCAAGATACAGGGTCCTTTTACGAGCAGTACTTC; cdr3_aa: CASSQDTGSFYEQYF
d_call: TRBD1; clone_size: many; j_call: TRBJ2-3; v_call: TRBV5-4; cdr3_nt: TGTGCCACACTGGACAGGTACACAGATACGCAGTATTTT; cdr3_aa: CATLDRYTDTQYF
d_call: .; clone_size: many; j_call: TRBJ1-2; v_call: TRBV6-5; cdr3_nt: TGTGCCAGCGGTTTTGGGGGGAACTATGGCTACACCTTC; cdr3_aa: CASGFGGNYGYTF
d_call: .; clone_size: many; j_call: TRBJ2-1; v_call: TRBV10-3; cdr3_nt: TGTGCCATCACTTTGGGGGCGCCGAGCTCCTACAATGAGCAGTTCTTC; cdr3_aa: CAITLGAPSSYNEQFF
d_call: .; clone_size: .; j_call: TRBJ2-7; v_call: TRBV29-1; cdr3_nt: TGCAGCGTTGAGTTAAACCGCGAGCAGTACTTC; cdr3_aa: CSVELNREQYF
d_call: .; clone_size: many; j_call: TRBJ1-4; v_call: TRBV2; cdr3_nt: TGTGCCAGCAGTATGAGATGGCCTAATGAAAAACTGTTTTTT; cdr3_aa: CASSMRWPNEKLFF
d_call: TRBD1; clone_size: .; j_call: TRBJ1-1; v_call: TRBV6-1; cdr3_nt: TGTGCCAGTCGAACAGGGGTGGCTATCCTTATGAACACTGAAGCTTTCTTT; cdr3_aa: CASRTGVAILMNTEAFF
d_call: TRBD1; clone_size: many; j_call: TRBJ2-2; v_call: TRBV5-8; cdr3_nt: TGTGCCAGCAGCAAGGACAGGGGGGGGTACACCGGGGAGCTGTTTTTT; cdr3_aa: CASSKDRGGYTGELFF
d_call: .; clone_size: .; j_call: TRBJ2-3; v_call: TRBV20-1; cdr3_nt: TGCAGTGCTAGTGCCCAAGACACAGATACGCAGTATTTT; cdr3_aa: CSASAQDTDTQYF
d_call: TRBD1; clone_size: many; j_call: TRBJ2-4; v_call: TRBV6-6; cdr3_nt: TGTGCCAGCAGTTACTCGATGGACAGGGGGGACATTCAGTACTTC; cdr3_aa: CASSYSMDRGDIQYF
d_call: TRBD2; clone_size: many; j_call: TRBJ2-1; v_call: TRBV6-6; cdr3_nt: TGTGCCAGCAGTCAGGGACTAGCGGGGGGGGAGTTCTTC; cdr3_aa: CASSQGLAGGEFF
d_call: .; clone_size: many; j_call: TRBJ2-7; v_call: TRBV7-6; cdr3_nt: TGTGCCAGCAGCTTAGATGGACAGTCGTTCTACGAGCAGTACTTC; cdr3_aa: CASSLDGQSFYEQYF
d_call: TRBD2; clone_size: medium-sized; j_call: TRBJ2-1; v_call: TRBV12-3/TRBV12-4; cdr3_nt: TGTGCCAGCAGTTCCGTACTAGCGGGAGGGGTTAATGAGCAGTTCTTC; cdr3_aa: CASSSVLAGGVNEQFF
d_call: .; clone_size: many; j_call: TRBJ1-2; v_call: TRBV5-1; cdr3_nt: TGCGCCAGCAGCGAGACAGTCCGCCGTGGCTACACCTTC; cdr3_aa: CASSETVRRGYTF
d_call: .; clone_size: many; j_call: TRBJ1-5; v_call: TRBV5-1; cdr3_nt: TGCGCCAGCAGCTTTTCGGGTAGCGATCAGCCCCAGCATTTT; cdr3_aa: CASSFSGSDQPQHF
d_call: .; clone_size: many; j_call: TRBJ2-3; v_call: TRBV4-2; cdr3_nt: TGTGCCAGCAGCCAAGAGTTTACTATTGCGGGGTCTAGCACAGATACGCAGTATTTT; cdr3_aa: CASSQEFTIAGSSTDTQYF
d_call: TRBD2; clone_size: many; j_call: TRBJ2-3; v_call: TRBV5-6; cdr3_nt: TGTGCCAGCAGCTCTAGCGGGGGAGTTCGAGGTGAGGTAGATACGCAGTATTTT; cdr3_aa: CASSSSGGVRGEVDTQYF
d_call: TRBD1; clone_size: few; j_call: TRBJ2-5; v_call: TRBV6-5; cdr3_nt: TGTGCCACCTTCCCACGACAGGGCGTTGAGACCCAGTACTTC; cdr3_aa: CATFPRQGVETQYF
d_call: TRBD1; clone_size: many; j_call: TRBJ1-2; v_call: TRBV27; cdr3_nt: TGTGCCAGCAGTGAACAGGGGAACTATGGCTACACCTTC; cdr3_aa: CASSEQGNYGYTF
d_call: .; clone_size: many; j_call: TRBJ2-1; v_call: TRBV3-1; cdr3_nt: TGTGCCAGCAGCCAAGGAGAGGCTTACAATGAGCAGTTCTTC; cdr3_aa: CASSQGEAYNEQFF
d_call: TRBD2; clone_size: .; j_call: TRBJ2-2; v_call: TRBV25-1; cdr3_nt: TGTGCCAGCAGAGAAGCGGGAGGGGCCGGGGAGCTGTTTTTT; cdr3_aa: CASREAGGAGELFF
d_call: TRBD1; clone_size: .; j_call: TRBJ2-3; v_call: TRBV29-1; cdr3_nt: TGCAGCGTTATGGTAGGGGGCAGAGATACGCAGTATTTT; cdr3_aa: CSVMVGGRDTQYF
d_call: .; clone_size: .; j_call: TRBJ1-3; v_call: TRBV18; cdr3_nt: TGTGCCAGCTCACCACAATTGCAGACCTACTCTGGAAACACCATATATTTT; cdr3_aa: CASSPQLQTYSGNTIYF
d_call: .; clone_size: many; j_call: TRBJ2-5; v_call: TRBV29-1; cdr3_nt: TGCAGCGTTGAAGTGGCCGGGACGGCTTACTTC; cdr3_aa: CSVEVAGTAYF
d_call: .; clone_size: few; j_call: TRBJ1-1; v_call: TRBV12-5; cdr3_nt: TGTGCTAGTGGTTATACGGGGAACACTGAAGCTTTCTTT; cdr3_aa: CASGYTGNTEAFF
d_call: TRBD1; clone_size: many; j_call: TRBJ2-7; v_call: TRBV27; cdr3_nt: TGTGCCAGCAGCCCGGGACAGACCTTCTACGAGCAGTACTTC; cdr3_aa: CASSPGQTFYEQYF
d_call: .; clone_size: few; j_call: TRBJ2-5; v_call: TRBV4-1; cdr3_nt: TGCGCCAGCAGCCAAGATGGTGGCGGTAAGACCCAGTACTTC; cdr3_aa: CASSQDGGGKTQYF
d_call: TRBD1; clone_size: .; j_call: TRBJ1-1; v_call: TRBV5-1; cdr3_nt: TGCGCCAGCAGCTCCGAGGGGGCAGGGGATACTGAAGCTTTCTTT; cdr3_aa: CASSSEGAGDTEAFF
d_call: .; clone_size: many; j_call: TRBJ2-4; v_call: TRBV28; cdr3_nt: TGTGCCAGCAGTGGTATGGGTATGGGCCTAGCCAAAAACATTCAGTACTTC; cdr3_aa: CASSGMGMGLAKNIQYF
d_call: .; clone_size: few; j_call: TRBJ1-5; v_call: TRBV9; cdr3_nt: TGTGCCAGCAATCCAGGGGAGAGGGGGCAGCCCCAGCATTTT; cdr3_aa: CASNPGERGQPQHF
d_call: .; clone_size: many; j_call: TRBJ2-5; v_call: TRBV14; cdr3_nt: TGTGCCAGCAGCCCCTTATCCGGGGTGGCGTTGACGTACTTC; cdr3_aa: CASSPLSGVALTYF
d_call: .; clone_size: many; j_call: TRBJ2-1; v_call: TRBV29-1; cdr3_nt: TGCAGCGTTGACTCCCGAGGAGGGAGCTCCTACAATGAGCAGTTCTTC; cdr3_aa: CSVDSRGGSSYNEQFF
d_call: TRBD1; clone_size: .; j_call: TRBJ2-7; v_call: TRBV11-2; cdr3_nt: TGTGCCAGCAGCCTTCCGGGACAGTACGAGCAGTACTTC; cdr3_aa: CASSLPGQYEQYF
d_call: .; clone_size: .; j_call: TRBJ1-5; v_call: TRBV3-1; cdr3_nt: TGTGCCAGCAGCCAAGGCGGAGACAATCAGCCCCAGCATTTT; cdr3_aa: CASSQGGDNQPQHF
d_call: TRBD1; clone_size: few; j_call: TRBJ2-1; v_call: TRBV10-3; cdr3_nt: TGTGCCATCCGGACAGGGTCCTACAATGAGCAGTTCTTC; cdr3_aa: CAIRTGSYNEQFF
d_call: .; clone_size: few; j_call: TRBJ2-3; v_call: TRBV29-1; cdr3_nt: TGCAGCGTTGAAGATCCCAACCCCTCACCAGATACGCAGTATTTT; cdr3_aa: CSVEDPNPSPDTQYF